These 14 T cell receptor beta chains were all obtained from the same sample, sequenced in a study of T and B cells in COVID-19 patients. Each TRB amplification used roughly 230-550 ng of genomic DNA from blood. TRB rearrangements were amplified by multiplex PCR with BIOMED2 TRB-A/B primers. TCRdb reprocessed the multiplex PCR reads via MiXCR and lists one record per CDR3 protein. Counted here are roughly 23,000 distinct CDR3 sequences, approximately 28% occurring once; the ten biggest clones make up 2.5% to 3%. Sequenced input: blood. The receptors originated from a human donor who had recovered from COVID-19.

This clonotype was detected only a few times. The rearrangement links TRBV5-1 to TRBJ1-1; TRBD1 might be the D (6 bases). Germline lookup yields CDR1 SGHRS and CDR2 YFSETQ. The CDR3 spans 15 residues. V shed 4 bases and J shed 1 base, with 14 bases lying between them. CDR3 protein: CASSVQGQKNTEAFF. CDR3 DNA sequence: TGCGCCAGCAGCGTGCAGGGGCAAAAGAACACTGAAGCTTTCTTT.

By sample fraction, this clonotype is medium-sized (0.01 to 0.1%). The chain combines TRBV29-1 with TRBJ1-2; 9 bases are shared with TRBD1. Germline CDR1 reads SQVTM; CDR2 reads ANQGSEA. Unmatched junction bases numbered 8, after V lost 8 bases and J lost 4 bases. The CDR3 is 13 amino acids. The CDR3 nucleotides are TGCAGCAGTTCCGGGACAGGGCTCTATGGCTACACCTTC. Its protein product is CSSSGTGLYGYTF. The full variable domain, rest sourced from reference TRBV29-1 and TRBJ1-2, is SAVISQKPSRDICQRGTSLTIQCQVDSQVTMMFWYRQQPGQSLTLIATANQGSEATYESGFVIDKFPISRPNLTFSTLTVSNMSPEDSSIYLCSSSGTGLYGYTFGSGTRLTVV.

The chain links TRBV6-5 to TRBJ1-1, with D tentatively TRBD1 (5 bases). The CDR3 consists of 11 residues. Germline assignment: CDR1 MNHEY and CDR2 SVGAGI. V gave up 7 bases and J gave up 5 bases, with 8 bases separating them. This CDR3 reads CASTQGTEAFF. As DNA, the CDR3 is TGTGCCAGCACGCAGGGTACTGAAGCTTTCTTT.

There are a few counts of this clonotype. The rearrangement links TRBV6-2 or TRBV6-3 to TRBJ2-7; 14 bases fit TRBD2. V dropped 6 bases and J dropped 2; count of bases not matched to a gene: 3. Per the germline V gene, CDR1 is MNHEY and CDR2 is SVGEGT. This CDR3 contains 15 residues. In DNA, the CDR3 is TGTGCCAGCAGCCCGGGACTAGCGGGGGCCTACGAGCAGTACTTC. Translation gives CASSPGLAGAYEQYF.

This clonotype came up many times. The chain uses TRBV15 and TRBJ2-3, with 9 bases lining up with TRBD1. Germline V gene lookup returns CDR1 LNHNV and CDR2 YYDKDF (reference sequence). V lost 4 bases and J lost 4; bases outside the gene matches: 6. The CDR3 length is 15 residues. The CDR3 protein is CATSTEGTGPDTQYF. CDR3 bases: TGTGCCACCAGCACTGAGGGGACAGGGCCAGATACGCAGTATTTT.

The genes are TRBV11-2 and TRBJ2-3; the D gene is possibly TRBD1 (6 bases). Between the trimmed V and J ends, which lost 1 base and 0 bases, there was a span of 8 bases. The germline V gene has CDR1 SGHAT and CDR2 FQNNGV. This CDR3 has 15 amino acids. The CDR3 region has the DNA TGTGCCAGCAGCTTAGGGGACACTAGCACAGATACGCAGTATTTT. This gives the protein CASSLGDTSTDTQYF.

V and J are TRBV12-3 or TRBV12-4 and TRBJ2-7; the D is unclear. Trimming stripped 2 bases from V and 2 bases from J, with 7 bases between. CDR3 length equals 13 residues. CDR3 nucleotide sequence: TGTGCCAGCAGTTTAAGGGCCCCCTACGAGCAGTACTTC. Amino acids: CASSLRAPYEQYF.

This chain links TRBV20-1 with TRBJ2-1, with D possibly TRBD2 on 5 matching bases. The CDR3 runs to 16 residues. CDR1 and CDR2 from the germline V gene are DFQATT and SNEGSKA (reference sequence). The germline V and J ends were trimmed by 2 bases and 0 bases, with 14 bases remaining between them. The CDR3 DNA reads as TGCAGTGCTAGAAAAACAGACTACCCCTCCTACAATGAGCAGTTCTTC. The encoded protein is CSARKTDYPSYNEQFF.

The J gene is TRBJ2-1, the V gene TRBV5-6; 9 bases match TRBD2. The junction had 7 bases not matched to a gene; V was cut back by 0 bases and J by 9 bases. The germline V gene has CDR1 SGHDT and CDR2 YYEEEE. CDR3 length: 15 amino acids. CDR3 residues: CASSLGVAGVREQFF. The CDR3, as DNA: TGTGCCAGCAGCTTGGGGGTAGCGGGAGTGCGTGAGCAGTTCTTC.

There are a few counts of this clonotype. The CDR3 protein is CASSLVHGMNTGELFF. The CDR3 bases are TGTGCCAGCAGTTTAGTCCACGGGATGAACACCGGGGAGCTGTTTTTT. This sequence joins TRBV12-3 or TRBV12-4 and TRBJ2-2; D might be TRBD2 (5 bases). The length of the CDR3 is 16 residues. Trimming cost V 1 base and J 1 base, with 10 bases left between them.

The chain joins TRBV19 to TRBJ1-5; unclear D gene. Germline CDR1 and CDR2: LNHDA and SQIVND (reference sequence). This CDR3 comprises 15 residues. Trimming cost V 1 base and J 1 base, with 8 bases left between them. The CDR3 region is CASSIAGQSNQPQHF. CDR3 sequence (DNA): TGTGCCAGTAGTATAGCTGGGCAGAGCAATCAGCCCCAGCATTTT.

Only a few counts were recorded for this clonotype. This chain uses TRBV6-5 with TRBJ1-4, with D possibly TRBD1 on 6 matching bases. Germline V gives CDR1 MNHEY, CDR2 SVGAGI. V was trimmed by 6 bases and J by 3 bases, leaving 17 bases between them. The CDR3 contains 16 residues. CDR3 in DNA: TGTGCCAGCAGCCGGACAGTATCGGAGGCTAATGAAAAACTGTTTTTT. Translated, it gives CASSRTVSEANEKLFF.

In this sample, this clonotype turned up many times. J is TRBJ1-1 and V is TRBV19; D ambiguous. Germline V gives CDR1 LNHDA, CDR2 SQIVND (reference sequence). CDR3 length equals 13 residues. V gave up 6 bases and J gave up 1 base, with 9 bases separating them. The CDR3 nucleotides read TGTGCCAGTAGGATGATAGGGAACACTGAAGCTTTCTTT. As protein: CASRMIGNTEAFF.

The chain couples TRBV10-3 to TRBJ2-7, with 7 bases aligning to TRBD2. This CDR3 is 13 amino acids long. Germline CDR1 and CDR2: ENHRY and SYGVKD. The V gene end was trimmed by 6 bases and the J gene end by 2 bases; junction bases not matched to a gene: 4. CDR3 nucleotides: TGTGCCATCAGCCTCGCGGGGGCCTACGAGCAGTACTTC. Translating gives CAISLAGAYEQYF.